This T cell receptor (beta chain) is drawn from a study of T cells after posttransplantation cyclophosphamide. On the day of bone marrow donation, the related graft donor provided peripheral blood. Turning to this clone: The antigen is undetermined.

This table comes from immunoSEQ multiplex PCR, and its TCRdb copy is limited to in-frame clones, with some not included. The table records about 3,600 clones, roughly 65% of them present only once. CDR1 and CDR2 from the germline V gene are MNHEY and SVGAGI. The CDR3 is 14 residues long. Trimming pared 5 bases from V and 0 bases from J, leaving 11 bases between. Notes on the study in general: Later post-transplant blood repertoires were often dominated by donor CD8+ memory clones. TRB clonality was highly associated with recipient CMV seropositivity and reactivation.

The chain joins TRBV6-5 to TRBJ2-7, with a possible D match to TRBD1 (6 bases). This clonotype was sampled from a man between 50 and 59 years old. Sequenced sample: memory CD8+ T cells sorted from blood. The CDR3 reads CASSVDRISYEQYF. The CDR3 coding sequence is TGTGCCAGCAGTGTTGACAGGATCTCCTACGAGCAGTACTTC.